Listed below are T cell receptor beta chains from one sample, sequenced in a study of identical twins. TCRdb reprocessed the 5' RACE reads via MiXCR and lists one record per CDR3 protein. The top ten hold around 8% of the sample, which has 150,000 or so distinct CDR3 sequences, approximately 4% seen once. The sequencing input was memory T cells sorted from blood. These receptors were taken from a man aged 18 to 30 in good health. Each CDR3 is given with its conserved first and last residue. D genes are given only for firm matches. Only some rows state a clone size, as once, few, many or a class for expanded clones.

-	-	TRBV19	TRBJ1-5	CASEERNQPQHF	TGTGCCAGTGAGGAAAGAAATCAGCCCCAGCATTTT
many	-	TRBV21-1	TRBJ1-1	CASTGPDTEAFF	TGTGCCAGCACCGGGCCCGACACTGAAGCTTTCTTT
many	-	TRBV12-3/TRBV12-4	TRBJ2-5	CASRGQPQETQYF	TGTGCCAGCAGGGGGCAGCCTCAAGAGACCCAGTACTTC
many	TRBD2	TRBV7-3	TRBJ2-1	CASSLLGTSGSRHEQFF	TGTGCCAGCAGCCTTTTGGGGACTAGCGGGAGTAGGCATGAGCAGTTCTTC
many	-	TRBV6-5	TRBJ2-1	CASSYAVSHNEQFF	TGTGCCAGCAGTTACGCGGTCTCACACAATGAGCAGTTCTTC
many	-	TRBV5-1	TRBJ2-2	CASSLETTSGELFF	TGCGCCAGCAGCTTGGAGACTACATCCGGGGAGCTGTTTTTT
-	-	TRBV4-1	TRBJ1-5	CASSQEWLAGQPQHF	TGCGCCAGCAGCCAAGAGTGGCTTGCTGGTCAGCCCCAGCATTTT
many	-	TRBV5-5	TRBJ2-6	CASSLGTLGANVLTF	TGTGCCAGCAGCTTGGGAACTCTGGGGGCCAACGTCCTGACTTTC
many	-	TRBV25-1	TRBJ1-6	CASSVGGYESPLHF	TGTGCCAGCAGTGTCGGGGGCTACGAGTCACCCCTCCACTTT
many	TRBD1	TRBV7-7	TRBJ2-5	CASSQTGSKETQYF	TGTGCCAGCAGCCAGACAGGGTCGAAGGAGACCCAGTACTTC
many	TRBD2	TRBV20-1	TRBJ2-7	CSAPTSGSYEQYF	TGCAGTGCGCCGACTAGCGGGTCCTACGAGCAGTACTTC
many	TRBD2	TRBV6-2/TRBV6-3	TRBJ2-1	CASTSGTRQNNEQFF	TGTGCCAGCACGTCCGGGACTAGACAGAACAATGAGCAGTTCTTC
many	TRBD1	TRBV12-3/TRBV12-4	TRBJ1-2	CASSPGGGPLLYGYTF	TGTGCCAGCAGCCCAGGGGGAGGGCCACTACTCTATGGCTACACCTTC
few	-	TRBV2	TRBJ2-1	CASSDPSRGNYNEQFF	TGTGCCAGCAGTGATCCGAGTAGGGGAAATTACAATGAGCAGTTCTTC
many	-	TRBV7-9	TRBJ1-4	CASSQGSGDEKLFF	TGTGCCAGCAGCCAAGGGTCCGGGGATGAAAAACTGTTTTTT
many	TRBD2	TRBV15	TRBJ2-1	CATSRVAGGSYNEQFF	TGTGCCACCAGCAGGGTAGCGGGAGGGAGCTACAATGAGCAGTTCTTC